This note documents a single T cell receptor (beta chain) sequence. The data are from a study of CD8 T cells in Susac syndrome. Turning to the study itself: Within the sequenced group of Susac syndrome patients, five or six showed active disease and eight were in remission.

V lost 2 bases, J lost 3 bases, and 2 bases stayed unmatched. Germline values: CDR1 MNHEY, CDR2 SVGEGT. The CDR3 has 14 amino acids. When the RNA was reverse transcribed, random hexamers were used with an input of about 0.5 to 1 ug. The method of amplification for TCR beta CDR3 was immunoSEQ multiplex PCR, covering 54 Vbeta and 13 Jbeta. MiXCR, applied by TCRdb to the immunoSEQ multiplex PCR reads, yields one record per CDR3 protein. Among about 120,000 distinct CDR3 sequences, around 94% were seen once, and the ten largest hold approximately 0.2%. Patients with Susac syndrome met diagnostic criteria defined recently for definite or probable disease. Negative isolation was applied to CD8+ and CD4+ T cells, and FACS enrichment was applied to TEMRA cells.

The material sequenced was CD8+ T cells from PBMCs. The receptor was isolated from a human donor with Susac syndrome. The V and J genes are TRBV6-2 or TRBV6-3 and TRBJ2-7; 9 positions agree with TRBD1. As DNA, the CDR3 is TGTGCCAGCAGTTACCGGGACAGGGACTACGAGCAGTACTTC. Translation gives CASSYRDRDYEQYF.